This is a list of T cell receptor beta chains from one sample in a study of T-cell memory formation after mild COVID-19. TCRdb reprocessed the 5' RACE reads via MiXCR and lists one record per CDR3 protein. The sample consists of some 410,000 distinct CDR3 sequences, under 25% of them appearing once. The sequenced material came from PBMCs or a T cell subset sorted from them (not recorded which). Source of these receptors: an adult woman who had mild COVID-19 (a few samples of this study predate the infection). Cell type and time point are not known. The CDR3 runs from the conserved cysteine through the conserved F or W. Fields, in order: D gene, CDR3 length, J gene, clone size, V gene, CDR3 protein, CDR3 DNA. D genes are given only for firm matches. The size of a clone is reported for some rows only, either as once, few or many, or as a class for expanded clones.

>.|16|TRBJ1-2|.|TRBV18
CASSPTANTRVDGYTF
TGTGCCAGCTCACCAACGGCAAATACAAGAGTCGATGGCTACACCTTC
>TRBD2|12|TRBJ2-4|.|TRBV7-2
CASSIEREVEYF
TGTGCCAGCAGCATAGAGCGGGAGGTCGAGTACTTC
>.|16|TRBJ1-2|.|TRBV20-1
CSARQAGKGANYGYTF
TGCAGTGCTAGACAGGCAGGGAAAGGGGCTAACTATGGCTACACCTTC
>TRBD2|15|TRBJ2-5|few|TRBV14
CASSPGLALQETQYF
TGTGCCAGCAGCCCGGGACTAGCGCTACAAGAGACCCAGTACTTC
>.|14|TRBJ2-1|.|TRBV21-1
CASSPRGVYNEQFF
TGTGCCAGCAGCCCGCGTGGGGTCTACAATGAGCAGTTCTTC
>.|15|TRBJ1-5|few|TRBV19
CASVTGALGNQPQHF
TGTGCCTCCGTGACGGGGGCGTTAGGCAATCAGCCCCAGCATTTT
>.|15|TRBJ2-2|few|TRBV5-1
CASSRAGSNTGELFF
TGCGCCAGCAGCCGGGCGGGATCGAACACCGGGGAGCTGTTTTTT
>.|15|TRBJ2-2|many|TRBV6-2/TRBV6-3
CASSTRTVNTGELFF
TGTGCCAGCAGCACCAGGACAGTTAACACCGGGGAGCTGTTTTTT
>.|16|TRBJ2-1|.|TRBV29-1
CSVGITTAVSYNEQFF
TGCAGCGTTGGCATCACGACGGCGGTTTCCTACAATGAGCAGTTCTTC
>.|15|TRBJ2-7|.|TRBV6-2/TRBV6-3
CASSYSVGISYEQYF
TGTGCCAGCAGTTACTCGGTGGGCATCTCCTACGAGCAGTACTTC
>TRBD1|16|TRBJ1-2|few|TRBV4-3
CASSQESQGAGYGYTF
TGCGCCAGCAGCCAAGAATCACAGGGGGCGGGCTATGGCTACACCTTC
>.|13|TRBJ1-1|few|TRBV7-3
CASSQGINTEAFF
TGTGCCAGCAGCCAAGGGATTAACACTGAAGCTTTCTTT
>.|15|TRBJ2-7|few|TRBV6-6
CASSYSRVYSYEQYF
TGTGCCAGCAGTTACTCTCGGGTATACTCCTACGAGCAGTACTTC
>TRBD1|16|TRBJ1-1|.|TRBV5-1
CASSPDRASMNTEAFF
TGCGCCAGCAGCCCGGACAGGGCGTCAATGAACACTGAAGCTTTCTTT
>TRBD2|12|TRBJ2-1|.|TRBV6-2/TRBV6-3
CASSSTSLATFF
TGTGCCAGCAGTTCCACATCACTAGCGACGTTCTTC
>TRBD1|15|TRBJ2-5|few|TRBV7-2
CASSLGDRDRETQYF
TGTGCCAGCAGCTTAGGGGACAGGGATAGGGAGACCCAGTACTTC
>.|14|TRBJ1-2|few|TRBV15
CATSDMWGSYGYTF
TGTGCCACCAGCGATATGTGGGGTAGCTATGGCTACACCTTC
>TRBD2|15|TRBJ2-7|.|TRBV20-1
CSAADQLAGPYEQYF
TGCAGTGCCGCCGACCAACTAGCGGGGCCCTACGAGCAGTACTTC
>.|13|TRBJ2-5|.|TRBV6-5
CASSYGQQETQYF
TGTGCCAGCAGTTACGGGCAGCAAGAGACCCAGTACTTC
>TRBD1|14|TRBJ2-7|few|TRBV10-3
CAISGTASSYEQYF
TGTGCCATCAGCGGGACAGCTAGCTCCTACGAGCAGTACTTC
>TRBD1|20|TRBJ2-5|many|TRBV4-1
CASSTPGGMMGTGSQETQYF
TGCGCCAGCAGCACCCCCGGTGGTATGATGGGGACAGGCTCCCAAGAGACCCAGTACTTC
>TRBD1|16|TRBJ2-1|.|TRBV7-6
CASSFPGTGLDNEQFF
TGTGCCAGCAGCTTCCCCGGGACAGGGCTGGACAATGAGCAGTTCTTC
>.|14|TRBJ1-1|few|TRBV6-5
CASTNGAGPTEAFF
TGTGCCAGCACAAACGGGGCAGGGCCCACTGAAGCTTTCTTT
>.|15|TRBJ2-3|few|TRBV12-3/TRBV12-4
CASSRGGPSTDTQYF
TGTGCCAGCAGTAGAGGTGGGCCCTCCACAGATACGCAGTATTTT
>.|11|TRBJ2-7|few|TRBV9
CASSVVYEQYF
TGTGCCAGCAGCGTCGTCTACGAGCAGTACTTC
>.|16|TRBJ1-6|few|TRBV3-1
CASSQSGQSNNSPLHF
TGTGCCAGCAGCCAAAGCGGCCAGTCTAATAATTCACCCCTCCACTTT
>TRBD1|16|TRBJ2-2|.|TRBV18
CASSPRQGAITGELFF
TGTGCCAGCTCACCGAGACAGGGGGCCATAACCGGGGAGCTGTTTTTT
>.|10|TRBJ2-3|few|TRBV20-1
CSARGDTQYF
TGCAGTGCTCGGGGGGATACGCAGTATTTT
>.|15|TRBJ1-2|.|TRBV9
CASSVEAHPRRGYTF
TGTGCCAGCAGCGTAGAGGCACATCCCAGGAGGGGCTACACCTTC
>.|15|TRBJ2-7|.|TRBV13
CASSLGGQWTYEQYF
TGTGCCAGCAGCTTGGGGGGACAGTGGACCTACGAGCAGTACTTC
>.|14|TRBJ1-5|.|TRBV20-1
CSAPSGGTHQPQHF
TGCAGTGCTCCCTCTGGGGGAACCCATCAGCCCCAGCATTTT
>.|16|TRBJ1-1|few|TRBV20-1
CSAKSVQLHTNTEAFF
TGCAGTGCTAAATCGGTCCAACTACACACTAACACTGAAGCTTTCTTT
>.|11|TRBJ2-1|.|TRBV7-9
CASSLESNPFF
TGTGCCAGCAGCTTAGAGTCTAATCCTTTCTTC
>TRBD1|14|TRBJ1-2|few|TRBV7-2
CASSSGQGLDGYTF
TGTGCCAGCAGCTCGGGACAGGGGCTAGATGGCTACACCTTC
>.|13|TRBJ2-1|few|TRBV5-5
CASSLFLWNEQFF
TGTGCCAGCAGCTTGTTCCTCTGGAACGAGCAGTTCTTC
>TRBD1|14|TRBJ2-1|.|TRBV18
CASSRDRSHHEQFF
TGTGCCAGCTCACGGGACAGATCCCACCATGAGCAGTTCTTC
>TRBD1|14|TRBJ2-3|few|TRBV28
CASSGQGGSDTQYF
TGTGCCAGCAGCGGACAGGGGGGTTCAGATACGCAGTATTTT
>.|15|TRBJ2-1|.|TRBV4-3
CASSQDRLEFSEQFF
TGCGCCAGCAGCCAAGATAGACTCGAGTTTAGTGAGCAGTTCTTC
>TRBD1|13|TRBJ2-7|many|TRBV11-1
CASKRQGPYEQYF
TGTGCCAGCAAACGACAGGGTCCCTACGAGCAGTACTTC
>.|16|TRBJ2-1|.|TRBV7-6
CASSPRIQGGVDEQFF
TGTGCCAGCAGCCCCCGTATTCAGGGGGGAGTCGATGAGCAGTTCTTC
>.|13|TRBJ2-7|many|TRBV20-1
CSARLGGSYEQYF
TGCAGTGCTAGATTAGGGGGATCCTACGAGCAGTACTTC
>.|12|TRBJ1-2|.|TRBV6-1
CASRTALYGYTF
TGTGCCAGCAGGACGGCACTCTATGGCTACACCTTC
>TRBD1|18|TRBJ2-6|few|TRBV7-3
CASSRTGTGGTGANVLTF
TGTGCCAGCAGCCGGACCGGGACAGGGGGCACTGGGGCCAACGTCCTGACTTTC
>.|15|TRBJ1-6|.|TRBV5-4
CASSLDVGFNSPLHF
TGTGCCAGCAGCTTGGACGTCGGGTTCAATTCACCCCTCCACTTT
>TRBD1|15|TRBJ2-7|.|TRBV7-9
CASSSRGTGGDEQYF
TGTGCCAGCAGCTCCCGAGGGACAGGGGGTGACGAGCAGTACTTC
>.|11|TRBJ2-7|few|TRBV29-1
CSVAADYEQYF
TGCAGCGTAGCGGCTGATTACGAGCAGTACTTC
>.|15|TRBJ2-1|.|TRBV20-1
CSALNVKAAYNEQFF
TGCAGTGCTCTCAACGTGAAAGCGGCCTACAATGAGCAGTTCTTC
>TRBD1|13|TRBJ1-4|.|TRBV27
CASKEQGREKLFF
TGTGCCAGCAAGGAACAGGGGCGGGAAAAACTGTTTTTT
>.|16|TRBJ2-5|few|TRBV2
CASSEIVGLPPGTQYF
TGTGCCAGCAGTGAAATCGTTGGCCTACCTCCAGGGACCCAGTACTTC
>.|11|TRBJ1-1|few|TRBV5-5
CASYRNTEAFF
TGTGCCAGCTATCGGAACACTGAAGCTTTCTTT
>.|14|TRBJ2-3|few|TRBV20-1
CSAPVSGSTDTQYF
TGCAGTGCTCCCGTTAGCGGTAGCACAGATACGCAGTATTTT